This T cell receptor (beta chain) was retrieved from a study of beta chain features in type 1 diabetes. V lost 2 bases to trimming and J lost 5 bases; unmatched junction nucleotides: 4. This CDR3 contains 14 residues. Looked up from germline, CDR1 is SGHTA and CDR2 is FQGTGA. Stem cell-like memory, regulatory, central memory and naive CD4+ cells were sorted via CD45RO/CCR7/CD25/CD127/CD95/CD27. cDNA synthesis used the whole RNA isolate, giving expressed TCRB sequences. Repertoires were generated with immunoSEQ multiplex PCR, while TCRdb's copy carries only in-frame clones and drops some. The table lists 500,000 to 700,000 clones, around 15% of them singletons, with approximately 0.099% in the top ten. This clone was detected a few times.

Sequencing was performed on naive CD4+ T cells from blood. This chain joins TRBV7-3 and TRBJ2-3, with 7 bases matching TRBD1. This clonotype was sampled from a man younger than 30 in good health. Written as DNA, the CDR3 is TGTGCCAGCAGCTTACTAGGGGGCAGAGATACGCAGTATTTT. Its protein is CASSLLGGRDTQYF.